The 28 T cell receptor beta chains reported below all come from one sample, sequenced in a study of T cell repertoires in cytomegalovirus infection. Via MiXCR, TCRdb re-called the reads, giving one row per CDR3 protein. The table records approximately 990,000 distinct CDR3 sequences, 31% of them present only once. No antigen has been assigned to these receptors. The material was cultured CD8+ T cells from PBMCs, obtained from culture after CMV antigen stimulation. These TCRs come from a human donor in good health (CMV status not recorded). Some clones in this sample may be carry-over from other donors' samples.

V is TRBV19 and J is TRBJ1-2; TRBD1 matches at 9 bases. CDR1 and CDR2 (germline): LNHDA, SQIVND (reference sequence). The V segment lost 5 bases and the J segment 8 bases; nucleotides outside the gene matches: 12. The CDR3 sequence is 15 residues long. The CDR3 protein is CASSLAPDRGEGYTF. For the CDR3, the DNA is TGTGCCAGTAGTCTTGCTCCGGACAGGGGAGAAGGCTACACCTTC.

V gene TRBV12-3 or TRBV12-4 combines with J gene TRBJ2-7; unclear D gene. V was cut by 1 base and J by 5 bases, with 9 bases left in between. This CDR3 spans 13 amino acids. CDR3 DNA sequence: TGTGCCAGCAGTTTAGGTGGAAGGAACGAGCAGTACTTC. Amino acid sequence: CASSLGGRNEQYF.

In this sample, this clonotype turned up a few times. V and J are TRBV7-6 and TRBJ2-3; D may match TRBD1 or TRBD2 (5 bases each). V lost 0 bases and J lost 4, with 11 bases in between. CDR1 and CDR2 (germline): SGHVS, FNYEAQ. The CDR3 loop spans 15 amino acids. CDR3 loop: CASSLAGERADTQYF. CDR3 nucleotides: TGTGCCAGCAGCTTAGCGGGGGAGAGGGCAGATACGCAGTATTTT.

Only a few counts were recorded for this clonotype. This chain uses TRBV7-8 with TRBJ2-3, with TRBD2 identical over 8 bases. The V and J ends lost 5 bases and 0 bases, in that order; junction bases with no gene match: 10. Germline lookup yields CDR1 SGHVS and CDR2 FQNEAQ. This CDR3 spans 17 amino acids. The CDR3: CASSPLGGARSTDTQYF. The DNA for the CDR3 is TGTGCCAGCAGCCCGCTCGGGGGGGCTCGGAGCACAGATACGCAGTATTTT.

CDR3 nucleotides: TGCAGCGTGCCCACAGGGTTAAGTGGGAATGGCTACACCTTC. Translation gives CSVPTGLSGNGYTF. The chain links TRBV29-1 to TRBJ1-2; a weak D match, TRBD1 (6 bases). Trimming left V 6 bases short and J 6 bases short, with 20 bases between. This CDR3 has 14 residues. Germline loops: CDR1 SQVTM, CDR2 ANQGSEA.

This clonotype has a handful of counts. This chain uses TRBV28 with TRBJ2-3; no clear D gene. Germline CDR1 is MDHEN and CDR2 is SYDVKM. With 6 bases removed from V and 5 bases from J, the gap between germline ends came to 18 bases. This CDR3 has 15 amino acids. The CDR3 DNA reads TGTGCCAGCAGCCCGACCCTGATCAGACAAGATACGCAGTATTTT. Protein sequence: CASSPTLIRQDTQYF. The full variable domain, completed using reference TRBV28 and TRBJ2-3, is DVKVTQSSRYLVKRTGEKVFLECVQDMDHENMFWYRQDPGLGLRLIYFSYDVKMKEKGDIPEGYSVSREKKERFSLILESASTNQTSMYLCASSPTLIRQDTQYFGPGTRLTVL.

CDR3 nucleotides: TGTGCCAGCAGAGACAGGGCGAACTACAATGAGCAGTTCTTC. This sequence encodes CASRDRANYNEQFF. The chain couples TRBV2 to TRBJ2-1; 7 bases are shared with TRBD1. The V gene end was trimmed by 6 bases and the J gene end by 3 bases; junction bases not matched to a gene: 5. CDR3 length: 14 amino acids. Germline V gene lookup returns CDR1 SNHLY and CDR2 FYNNEI. The entire variable domain, with the rest obtained from reference TRBV2 and TRBJ2-1, is as follows: EPEVTQTPSHQVTQMGQEVILRCVPISNHLYFYWYRQILGQKVEFLVSFYNNEISEKSEIFDDQFSVERPDGSNFTLKIRSTKLEDSAMYFCASRDRANYNEQFFGPGTRLTVL.

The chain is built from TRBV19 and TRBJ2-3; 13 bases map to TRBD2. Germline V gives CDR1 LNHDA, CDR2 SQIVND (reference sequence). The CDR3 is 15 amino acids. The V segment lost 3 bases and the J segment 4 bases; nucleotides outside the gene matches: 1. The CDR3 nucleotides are TGTGCCAGTAGTATCGGGACTAGCGGGGCAGATACGCAGTATTTT. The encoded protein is CASSIGTSGADTQYF.

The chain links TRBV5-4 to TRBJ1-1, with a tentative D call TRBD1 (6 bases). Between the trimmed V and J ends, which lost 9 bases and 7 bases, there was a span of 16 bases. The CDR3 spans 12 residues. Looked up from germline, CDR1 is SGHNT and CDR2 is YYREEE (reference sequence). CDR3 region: CATRRGEIEAFF. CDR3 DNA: TGTGCCACCCGAAGGGGGGAGATTGAAGCTTTCTTT.

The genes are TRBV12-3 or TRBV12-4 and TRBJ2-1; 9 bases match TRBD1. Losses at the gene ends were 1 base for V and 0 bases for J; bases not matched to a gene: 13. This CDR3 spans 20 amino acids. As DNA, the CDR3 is TGTGCCAGCAGTTTAGGTGGGACAGGGTTACATGCGAGCTCCTACAATGAGCAGTTCTTC. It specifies CASSLGGTGLHASSYNEQFF.

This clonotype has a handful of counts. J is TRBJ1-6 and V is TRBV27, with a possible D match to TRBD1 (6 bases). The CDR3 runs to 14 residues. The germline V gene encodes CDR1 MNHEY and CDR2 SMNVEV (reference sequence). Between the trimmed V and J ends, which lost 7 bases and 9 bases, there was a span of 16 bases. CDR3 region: CASTPAGVVSPLHF. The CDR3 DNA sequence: TGTGCCAGCACCCCTGCAGGGGTTGTTTCACCCCTCCACTTT.

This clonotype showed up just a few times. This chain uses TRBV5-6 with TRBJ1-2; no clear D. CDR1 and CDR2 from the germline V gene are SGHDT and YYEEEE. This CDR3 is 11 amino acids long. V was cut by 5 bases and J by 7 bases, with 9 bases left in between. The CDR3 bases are TGTGCCAGCAGTCAGGCCGCTGGCTACACCTTC. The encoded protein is CASSQAAGYTF.

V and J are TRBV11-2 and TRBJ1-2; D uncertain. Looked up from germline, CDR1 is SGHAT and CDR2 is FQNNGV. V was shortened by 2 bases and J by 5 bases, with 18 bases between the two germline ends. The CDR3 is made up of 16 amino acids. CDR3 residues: CASSLFPYISIYGYTF. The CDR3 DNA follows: TGTGCCAGCAGCTTATTCCCCTATATATCAATATATGGCTACACCTTC.

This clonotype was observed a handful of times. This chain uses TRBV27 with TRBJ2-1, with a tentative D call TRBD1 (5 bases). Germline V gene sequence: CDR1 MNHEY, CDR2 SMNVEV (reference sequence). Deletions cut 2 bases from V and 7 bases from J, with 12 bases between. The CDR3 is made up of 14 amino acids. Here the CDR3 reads CASSLAGWENEQFF. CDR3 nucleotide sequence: TGTGCCAGCAGTTTAGCAGGGTGGGAAAATGAGCAGTTCTTC.

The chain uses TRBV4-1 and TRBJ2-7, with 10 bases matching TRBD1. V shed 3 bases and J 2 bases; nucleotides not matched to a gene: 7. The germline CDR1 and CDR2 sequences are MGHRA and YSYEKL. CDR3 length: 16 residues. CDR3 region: CASSHYSGTGAYEQYF. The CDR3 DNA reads TGCGCCAGCAGCCATTATTCCGGGACAGGGGCCTACGAGCAGTACTTC.

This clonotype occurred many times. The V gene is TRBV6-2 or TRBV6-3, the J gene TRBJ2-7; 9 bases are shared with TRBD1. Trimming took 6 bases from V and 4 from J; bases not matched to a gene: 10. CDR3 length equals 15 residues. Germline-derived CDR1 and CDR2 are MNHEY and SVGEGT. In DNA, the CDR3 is TGTGCCAGCAGGACGGACAGGGGCTACTTTTACGAGCAGTACGTC. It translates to CASRTDRGYFYEQYV.

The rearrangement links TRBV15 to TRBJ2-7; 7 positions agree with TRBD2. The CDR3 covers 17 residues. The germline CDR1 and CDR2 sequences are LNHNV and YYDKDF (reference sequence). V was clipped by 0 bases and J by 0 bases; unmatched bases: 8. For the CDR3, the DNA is TGTGCCACCAGCAGAGATCCCCCGGGGGGTCCCTCCTACGAGCAGTACTTC. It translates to CATSRDPPGGPSYEQYF.

Written as DNA, the CDR3 is TGTGCCAGCAGCTCACTAGCGGGGGTTCGGAATGAGCAGTTCTTC. Translation: CASSSLAGVRNEQFF. The chain recombines TRBV5-5 with TRBJ2-1; 11 bases are shared with TRBD2. This CDR3 is built from 15 residues. The junction had 6 bases not matched to a gene; V was cut back by 3 bases and J by 7 bases. Per the germline V gene, CDR1 is SGHKS and CDR2 is YYEKEE (reference sequence).

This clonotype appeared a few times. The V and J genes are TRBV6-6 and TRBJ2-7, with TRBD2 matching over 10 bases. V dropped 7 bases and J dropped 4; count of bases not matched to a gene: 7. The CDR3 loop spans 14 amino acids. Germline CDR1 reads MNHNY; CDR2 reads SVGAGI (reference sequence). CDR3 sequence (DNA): TGTGCCAGCAATCAGCGGGGGGGCAAATACGAGCAGTACTTC. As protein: CASNQRGGKYEQYF.

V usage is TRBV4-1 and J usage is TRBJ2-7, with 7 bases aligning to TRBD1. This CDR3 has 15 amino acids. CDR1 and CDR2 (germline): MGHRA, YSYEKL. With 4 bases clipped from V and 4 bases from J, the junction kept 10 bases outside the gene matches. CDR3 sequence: CASSPSAAGGYEQYF. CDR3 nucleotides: TGCGCCAGCAGCCCCTCTGCGGCAGGGGGATACGAGCAGTACTTC.

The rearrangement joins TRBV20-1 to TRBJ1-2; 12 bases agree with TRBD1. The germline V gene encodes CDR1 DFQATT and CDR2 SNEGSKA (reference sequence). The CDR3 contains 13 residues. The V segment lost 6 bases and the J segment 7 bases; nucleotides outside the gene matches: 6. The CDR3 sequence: CSAPGQGAFGYTF. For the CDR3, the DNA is TGCAGTGCACCGGGACAGGGGGCGTTTGGCTACACCTTC.

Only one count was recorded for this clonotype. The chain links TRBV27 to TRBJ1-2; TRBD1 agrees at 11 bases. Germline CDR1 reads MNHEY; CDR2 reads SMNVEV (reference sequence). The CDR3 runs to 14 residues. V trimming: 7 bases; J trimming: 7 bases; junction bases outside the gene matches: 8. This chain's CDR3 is CASTPDRGRGGYTF. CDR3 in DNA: TGTGCCAGCACCCCGGACAGGGGGCGTGGTGGCTACACCTTC.

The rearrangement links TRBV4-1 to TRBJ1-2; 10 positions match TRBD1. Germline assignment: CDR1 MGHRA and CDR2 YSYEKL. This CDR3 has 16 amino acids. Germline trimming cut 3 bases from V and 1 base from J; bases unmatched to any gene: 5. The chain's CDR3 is CASSHPGTGDNYGYTF. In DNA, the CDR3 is TGCGCCAGCAGCCATCCCGGGACAGGGGATAACTATGGCTACACCTTC.

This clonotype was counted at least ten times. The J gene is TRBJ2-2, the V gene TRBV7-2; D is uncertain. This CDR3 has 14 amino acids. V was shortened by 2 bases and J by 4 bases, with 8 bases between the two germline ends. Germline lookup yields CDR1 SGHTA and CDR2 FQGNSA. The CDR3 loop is CASSLFRLTGELFF. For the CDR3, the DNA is TGTGCCAGCAGCTTATTCAGGCTCACCGGGGAGCTGTTTTTT.

CDR3 bases: TGCAGCGCCATACAGGGAAAGTGGGAAGAGACCCAGTACTTC. This encodes CSAIQGKWEETQYF. The chain is built from TRBV29-1 and TRBJ2-5; TRBD1 might be the D (6 bases). The CDR3 is made up of 14 amino acids. CDR1 is SQVTM and CDR2 is ANQGSEA in the germline V gene. V lost 7 bases and J 3 bases, leaving 18 bases between the germline ends.

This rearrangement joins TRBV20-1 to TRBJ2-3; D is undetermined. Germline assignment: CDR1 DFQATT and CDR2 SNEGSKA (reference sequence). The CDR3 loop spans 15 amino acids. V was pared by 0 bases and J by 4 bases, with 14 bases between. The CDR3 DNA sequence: TGCAGTGCTAGAGATAGTAAGGCCAGTGCAGATACGCAGTATTTT. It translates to CSARDSKASADTQYF.

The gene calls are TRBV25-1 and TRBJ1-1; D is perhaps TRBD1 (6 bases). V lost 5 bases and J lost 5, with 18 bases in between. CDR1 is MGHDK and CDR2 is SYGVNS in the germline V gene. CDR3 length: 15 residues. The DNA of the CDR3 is TGTGCCAGCAGTAATAACAGGGTAGGGAAAACTGAAGCTTTCTTT. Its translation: CASSNNRVGKTEAFF.

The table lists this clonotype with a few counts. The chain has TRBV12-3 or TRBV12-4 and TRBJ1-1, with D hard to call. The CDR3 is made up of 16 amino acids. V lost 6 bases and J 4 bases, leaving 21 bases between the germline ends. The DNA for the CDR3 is TGTGCCAGCAGGCGGTTGAGTTTAAGGGAAATCACTGAAGCTTTCTTT. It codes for CASRRLSLREITEAFF.